This T cell receptor beta chain was identified during a study of shared clonotypes between healthy human individuals. Study summary: Contributing individuals were a couple of females and three males aged 18 to 49.

Trimming took 8 bases from V and 9 from J, leaving 23 bases between them. Germline V lookup: CDR1 MNHNS, CDR2 SASEGT. The CDR3 contains 14 residues. Points from the study as a whole: About 5% of naive CD4 clonotypes were shared across a few donors. An expected dependence of interdonor clonotype sharing on sequencing depth was noted.

The authors' processing: There were no quality scores in the junction-only immunoSEQ sequences, so filtering differed. Here immunoSEQ multiplex PCR was the method, and the copy in TCRdb shows in-frame clones only, minus some. V and J calls and clone size are copied from that table; D and trimming were computed from the DNA. Of 2 million to 2.5 million clones listed, more than 85% were seen once; the top ten hold approximately 0.35%. With regard to this clone: Its specificity is unknown.

The V call is TRBV6-1, the J call TRBJ2-7, with a weak D call TRBD2 (7 bases). The material sequenced was naive CD4+ T cells from PBMCs. The subset here: CD45RA+ positively selected. This sequence originates from a young man in good health. Some clones in this sample may be carry-over from other donors' samples. The CDR3 bases are TGTGCCAGCGCCCCGAAGGGGGGGCAGAGGGGGCAGTACTTC. Encoded protein: CASAPKGGQRGQYF.